The sample holds many counts of the clone carrying this TCR beta chain. Using its own MiXCR run on the reads, TCRdb lists one record per CDR3 protein. Among approximately 550,000 distinct CDR3 sequences listed, 16% were seen once. This entry comes from a study of T cell repertoires in cytomegalovirus infection. Study-wide context: Indicated by public TCR beta signatures were CMV infection and matching HLA type.

The CDR3 loop spans 16 amino acids. V was pared by 6 bases and J by 5 bases, with 12 bases of the junction left unmatched. This TCR was recovered from a human donor in good health (CMV status not recorded). Some clones in this sample may be carry-over from other donors' samples. Material: CD8+ T cells from PBMCs. The chain joins TRBV12-3 or TRBV12-4 to TRBJ1-1; 10 bases are shared with TRBD1. The CDR3 spells CASSLPSGQGQTEAFF. The CDR3 nucleotides are TGTGCCAGCAGCCTGCCTTCGGGACAGGGGCAGACTGAAGCTTTCTTT.